This TCR beta chain was sequenced for a study of blood T cells in healthy people across ages. General observations from the study: The CMV status of each donor remained undetermined, and this could have confounded shifts in expanded clonotypes. Naive T cell percentage strongly correlated with TCR beta diversity.

CDR3 size: 13 residues. The V end lost 4 bases, the J end lost 9 bases, and 12 bases lay between the germline ends. From germline, CDR1 is KGHDR and CDR2 SFDVKD. For the second PCR, which ran for about 7 to 11 cycles, a sample-barcoded 5' primer and a J-beta primer mix were used. Every cDNA was tagged by a template-switch adaptor with 12 random nucleotides. TCRdb itself ran the 5' RACE reads through MiXCR, one entry per CDR3 protein. The table lists roughly 2 million distinct CDR3 sequences, 49% of them singletons. A few counts support this clonotype. Antigen specificity is unknown. Sequencing was carried out using blood. The chain joins TRBV24-1 to TRBJ2-1; unclear D gene. The sequence derives from a middle-aged woman in good health. The CDR3: CATSDPDAFEQFF. Written as DNA, the CDR3 is TGTGCCACCAGTGACCCGGACGCCTTTGAGCAGTTCTTC.